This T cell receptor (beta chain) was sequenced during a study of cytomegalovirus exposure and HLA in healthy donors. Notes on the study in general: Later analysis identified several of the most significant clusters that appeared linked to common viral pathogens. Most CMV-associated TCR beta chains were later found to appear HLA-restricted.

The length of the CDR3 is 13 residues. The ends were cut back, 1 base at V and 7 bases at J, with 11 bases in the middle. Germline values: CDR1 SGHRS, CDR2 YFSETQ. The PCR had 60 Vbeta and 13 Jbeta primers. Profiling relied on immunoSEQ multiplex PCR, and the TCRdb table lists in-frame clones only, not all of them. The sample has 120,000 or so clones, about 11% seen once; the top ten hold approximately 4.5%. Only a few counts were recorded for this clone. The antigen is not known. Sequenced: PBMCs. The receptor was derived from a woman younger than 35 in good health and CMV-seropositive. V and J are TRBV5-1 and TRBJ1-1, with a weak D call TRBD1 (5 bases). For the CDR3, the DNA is TGCGCCAGCAGCTTGTCCCACCAGGGTGAAGCTTTCTTT. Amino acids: CASSLSHQGEAFF.